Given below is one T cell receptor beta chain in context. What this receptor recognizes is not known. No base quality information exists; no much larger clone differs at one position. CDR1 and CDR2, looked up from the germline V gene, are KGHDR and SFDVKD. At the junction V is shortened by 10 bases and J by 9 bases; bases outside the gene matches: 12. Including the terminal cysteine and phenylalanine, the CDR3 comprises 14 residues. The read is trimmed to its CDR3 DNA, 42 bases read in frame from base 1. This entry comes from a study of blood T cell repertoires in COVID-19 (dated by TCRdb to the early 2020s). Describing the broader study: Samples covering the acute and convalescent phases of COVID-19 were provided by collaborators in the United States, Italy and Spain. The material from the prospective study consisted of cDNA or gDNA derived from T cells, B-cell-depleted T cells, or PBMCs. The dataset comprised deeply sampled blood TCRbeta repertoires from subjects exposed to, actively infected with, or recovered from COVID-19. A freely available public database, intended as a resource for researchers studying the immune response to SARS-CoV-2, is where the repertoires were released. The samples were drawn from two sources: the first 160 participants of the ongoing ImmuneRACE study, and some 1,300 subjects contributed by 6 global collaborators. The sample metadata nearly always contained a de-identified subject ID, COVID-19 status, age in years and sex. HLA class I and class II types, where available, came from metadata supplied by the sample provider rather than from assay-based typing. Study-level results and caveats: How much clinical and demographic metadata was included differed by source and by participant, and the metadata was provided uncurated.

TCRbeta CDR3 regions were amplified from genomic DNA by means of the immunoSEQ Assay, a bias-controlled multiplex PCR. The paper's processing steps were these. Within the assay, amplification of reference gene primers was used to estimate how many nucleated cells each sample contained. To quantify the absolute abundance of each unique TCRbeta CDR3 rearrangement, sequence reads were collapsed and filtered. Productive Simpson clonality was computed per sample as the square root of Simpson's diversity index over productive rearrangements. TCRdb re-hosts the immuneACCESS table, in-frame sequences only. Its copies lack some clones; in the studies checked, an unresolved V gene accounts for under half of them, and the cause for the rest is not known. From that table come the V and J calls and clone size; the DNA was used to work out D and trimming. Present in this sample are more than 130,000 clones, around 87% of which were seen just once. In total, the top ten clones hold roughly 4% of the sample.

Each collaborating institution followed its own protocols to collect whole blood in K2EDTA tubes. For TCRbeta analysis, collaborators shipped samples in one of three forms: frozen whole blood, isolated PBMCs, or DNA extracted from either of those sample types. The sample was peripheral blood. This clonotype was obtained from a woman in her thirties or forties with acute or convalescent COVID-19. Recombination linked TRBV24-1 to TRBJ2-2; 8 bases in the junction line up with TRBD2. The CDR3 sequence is CATQPGGATWELFF. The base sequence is TGTGCCACTCAACCCGGGGGGGCCACGTGGGAGCTGTTTTTT.